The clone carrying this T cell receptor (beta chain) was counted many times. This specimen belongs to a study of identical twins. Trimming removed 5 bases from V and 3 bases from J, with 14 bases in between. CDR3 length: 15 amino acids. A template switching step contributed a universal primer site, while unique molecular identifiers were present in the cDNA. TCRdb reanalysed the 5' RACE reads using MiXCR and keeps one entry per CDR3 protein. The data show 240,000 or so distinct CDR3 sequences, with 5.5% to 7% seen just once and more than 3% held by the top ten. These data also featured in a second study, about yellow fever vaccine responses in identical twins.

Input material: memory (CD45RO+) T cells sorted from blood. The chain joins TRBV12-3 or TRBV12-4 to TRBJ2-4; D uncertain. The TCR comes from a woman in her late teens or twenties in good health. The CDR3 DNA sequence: TGTGCCAGCAGTGGGCTAGTAGGAAACAAAAACATTCAGTACTTC. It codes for CASSGLVGNKNIQYF.